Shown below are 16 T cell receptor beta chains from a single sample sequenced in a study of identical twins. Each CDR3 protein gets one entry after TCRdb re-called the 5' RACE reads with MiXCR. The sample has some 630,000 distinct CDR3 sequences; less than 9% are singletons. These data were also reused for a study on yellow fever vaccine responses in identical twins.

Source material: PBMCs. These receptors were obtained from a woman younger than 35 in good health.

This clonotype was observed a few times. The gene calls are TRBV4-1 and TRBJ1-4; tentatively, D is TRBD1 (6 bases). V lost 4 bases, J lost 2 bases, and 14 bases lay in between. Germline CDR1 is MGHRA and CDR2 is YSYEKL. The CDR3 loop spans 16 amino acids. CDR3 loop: CASSLKWTDTNEKLFF. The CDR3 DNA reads TGCGCCAGCAGCCTAAAATGGACAGATACTAATGAAAAACTGTTTTTT.

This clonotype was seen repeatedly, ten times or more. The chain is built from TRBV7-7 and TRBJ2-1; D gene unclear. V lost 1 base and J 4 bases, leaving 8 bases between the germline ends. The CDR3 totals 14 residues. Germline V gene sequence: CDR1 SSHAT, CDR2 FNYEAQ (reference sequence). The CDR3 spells CASSLGAVYNEQFF. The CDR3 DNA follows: TGTGCCAGCAGCTTAGGGGCAGTATACAATGAGCAGTTCTTC. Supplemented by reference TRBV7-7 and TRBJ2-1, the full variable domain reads GAGVSQSPRYKVTKRGQDVTLRCDPISSHATLYWYQQALGQGPEFLTYFNYEAQPDKSGLPSDRFSAERPEGSISTLTIQRTEQRDSAMYRCASSLGAVYNEQFFGPGTRLTVL.

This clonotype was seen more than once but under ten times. Written as DNA, the CDR3 is TGTGCCAGCAGCTTAGATAGCCCCTCCTACGAGCAGTACTTC. Translated: CASSLDSPSYEQYF. The chain has TRBV7-9 and TRBJ2-7; no firm D call. Per germline, CDR1 SEHNR and CDR2 FQNEAQ (reference sequence). V lost 1 base to trimming and J lost 0 bases, with 7 bases between them. There are 14 residues in the CDR3. The full variable domain, completed using reference TRBV7-9 and TRBJ2-7, is DTGVSQNPRHKITKRGQNVTFRCDPISEHNRLYWYRQTLGQGPEFLTYFQNEAQLEKSRLLSDRFSAERPKGSFSTLEIQRTEQGDSAMYLCASSLDSPSYEQYFGPGTRLTVT.

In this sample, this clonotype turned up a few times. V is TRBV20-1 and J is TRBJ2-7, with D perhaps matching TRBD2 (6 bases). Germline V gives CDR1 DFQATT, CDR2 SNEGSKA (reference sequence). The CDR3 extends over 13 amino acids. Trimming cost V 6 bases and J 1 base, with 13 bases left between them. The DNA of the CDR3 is TGCAGTGCAGAGGCGGGAATTTCCTACGAGCAGTACTTC. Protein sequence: CSAEAGISYEQYF.

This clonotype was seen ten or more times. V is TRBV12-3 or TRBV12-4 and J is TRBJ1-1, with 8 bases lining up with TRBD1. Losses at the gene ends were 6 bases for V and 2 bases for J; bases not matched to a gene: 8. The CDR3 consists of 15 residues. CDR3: CASRRTGSYNTEAFF. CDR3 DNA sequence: TGTGCCAGCAGAAGGACAGGGTCCTATAACACTGAAGCTTTCTTT.

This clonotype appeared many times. The CDR3 region is CASSVTGVETQYF. The CDR3 nucleotides are TGTGCCAGCAGCGTGACAGGGGTTGAGACCCAGTACTTC. The rearrangement links TRBV9 to TRBJ2-5; 8 bases fit TRBD1. V lost 2 bases and J lost 5; bases outside the gene matches: 2. CDR1 is SGDLS, CDR2 YYNGEE, per germline. The CDR3 runs to 13 residues.

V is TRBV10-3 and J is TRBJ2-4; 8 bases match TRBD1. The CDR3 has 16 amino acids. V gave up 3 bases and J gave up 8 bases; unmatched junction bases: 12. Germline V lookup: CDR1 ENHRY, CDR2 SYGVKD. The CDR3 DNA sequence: TGTGCCATCAGTGAAGGAGGGACAGGTCCCTATGACATTCAGTACTTC. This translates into CAISEGGTGPYDIQYF.

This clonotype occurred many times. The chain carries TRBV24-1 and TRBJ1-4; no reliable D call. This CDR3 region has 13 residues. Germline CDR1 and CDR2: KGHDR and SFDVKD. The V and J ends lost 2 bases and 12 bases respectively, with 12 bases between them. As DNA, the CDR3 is TGTGCCACCAGTGATTACGTGGGCGGGGAACTGTTTTTT. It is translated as CATSDYVGGELFF.

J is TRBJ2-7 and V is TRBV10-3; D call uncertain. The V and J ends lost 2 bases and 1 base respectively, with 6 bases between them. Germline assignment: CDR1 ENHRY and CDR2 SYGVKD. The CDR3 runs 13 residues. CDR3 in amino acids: CAISERQSYEQYV. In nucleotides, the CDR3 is TGTGCCATCAGTGAGAGGCAGTCCTACGAGCAGTACGTC.

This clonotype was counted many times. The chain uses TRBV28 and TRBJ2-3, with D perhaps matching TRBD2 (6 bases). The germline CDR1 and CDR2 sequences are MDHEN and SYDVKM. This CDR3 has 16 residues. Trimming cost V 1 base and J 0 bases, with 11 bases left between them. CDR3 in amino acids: CASSLLAGLSTDTQYF. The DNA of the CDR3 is TGTGCCAGCAGTTTATTGGCGGGGCTCAGCACAGATACGCAGTATTTT. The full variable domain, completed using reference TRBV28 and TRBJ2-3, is DVKVTQSSRYLVKRTGEKVFLECVQDMDHENMFWYRQDPGLGLRLIYFSYDVKMKEKGDIPEGYSVSREKKERFSLILESASTNQTSMYLCASSLLAGLSTDTQYFGPGTRLTVL.

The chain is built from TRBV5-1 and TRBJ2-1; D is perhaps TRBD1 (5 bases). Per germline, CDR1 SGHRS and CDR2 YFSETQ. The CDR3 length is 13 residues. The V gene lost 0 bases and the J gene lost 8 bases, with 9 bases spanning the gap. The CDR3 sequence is CASSLATAYEQFF. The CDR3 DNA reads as TGCGCCAGCAGCTTGGCGACAGCCTATGAGCAGTTCTTC.

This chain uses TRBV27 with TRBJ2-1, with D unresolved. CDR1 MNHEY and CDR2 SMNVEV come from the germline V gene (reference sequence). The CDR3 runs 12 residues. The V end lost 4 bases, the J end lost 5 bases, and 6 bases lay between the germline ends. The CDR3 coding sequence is TGTGCCAGCAGTTCCCACAACAATGAGCAGTTCTTC. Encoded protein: CASSSHNNEQFF.

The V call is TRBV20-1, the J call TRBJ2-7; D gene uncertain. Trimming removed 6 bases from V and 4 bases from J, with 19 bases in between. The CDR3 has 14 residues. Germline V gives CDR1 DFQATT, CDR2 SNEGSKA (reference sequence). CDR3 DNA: TGCAGTGCGATCCCTAGACCTGACTCGTACGAGCAGTACGTC. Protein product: CSAIPRPDSYEQYV.

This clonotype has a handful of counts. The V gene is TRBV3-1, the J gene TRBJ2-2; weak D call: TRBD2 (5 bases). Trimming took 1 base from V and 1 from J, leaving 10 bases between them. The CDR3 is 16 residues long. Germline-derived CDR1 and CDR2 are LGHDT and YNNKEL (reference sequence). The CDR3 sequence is CASSQGLAQNTGELFF. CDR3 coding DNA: TGTGCCAGCAGCCAAGGGTTAGCGCAGAACACCGGGGAGCTGTTTTTT.

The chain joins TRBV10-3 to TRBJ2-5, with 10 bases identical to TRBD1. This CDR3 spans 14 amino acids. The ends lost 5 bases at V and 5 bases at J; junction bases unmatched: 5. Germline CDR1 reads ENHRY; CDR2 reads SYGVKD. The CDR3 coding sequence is TGTGCCATCAGTCTGGACAGGGGGGGGGAGACCCAGTACTTC. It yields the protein CAISLDRGGETQYF.

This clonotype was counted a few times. CDR3 in amino acids: CASSQPERIDTQYF. The CDR3 DNA sequence: TGTGCCAGCAGCCAACCTGAAAGGATAGATACGCAGTATTTT. The rearrangement links TRBV3-1 to TRBJ2-3; no clear D gene. Trimming stripped 2 bases from V and 5 bases from J, with 11 bases between. Germline CDR1 LGHDT, CDR2 YNNKEL (reference sequence). The CDR3 is 14 residues long.